This T cell receptor (beta chain) appears in the sequencing data of a study of vaccination effects on CD4 cells after COVID-19. Regarding the study as a whole: Clones that were induced by infection or by vaccine showed marked contraction late after vaccination. Spike-reactive clones found after vaccination in convalescents were mainly new vaccine-induced clones.

Viral peptide pools were used in the ViraFEST assay to expand antigen-specific CD4+ T cells, and sequencing came afterward. The culture ran for about 11 days, and then CD4+ T cells were isolated. Infection dated between March and December 2020, before the Alpha, Beta and Delta variants reached the United States. PBMC cultures contained about 2 million cells per well, approximately 9.2 IU/ml IL-2 and around 9.4 ug/ml peptides. Germline lookup yields CDR1 SGHTA and CDR2 FQGNSA. V shed 1 base and J shed 8 bases, with 8 bases lying between them. The CDR3 totals 12 residues. Worth noting for this clone: The antigen is unknown.

Method: immunoSEQ multiplex PCR; TCRdb's copy keeps in-frame clones and lacks some. The table shows fewer than 30,000 clones, with about four fifths occurring only once. The receptor was derived from a human donor who had a prior SARS-CoV-2 infection. The V call is TRBV7-2, the J call TRBJ1-1; D gene unclear. This specimen consisted of CD4+ T cells from PBMCs cultured with HCoV-NL63 spike peptides, obtained before COVID-19 vaccination. In nucleotides, the CDR3 is TGTGCCAGCAGCTTAGATATCGGGGAAGCTTTCTTT. This sequence encodes CASSLDIGEAFF.